These T cell receptor beta chains were read from a single sample in a study of cytomegalovirus exposure and HLA in healthy donors. Generated by immunoSEQ multiplex PCR, the TCRdb table keeps only in-frame clones and is missing some. The sample includes around 230,000 clones, 82% of them seen just once. Sequences were obtained from PBMCs. The receptors were sampled from a man between 35 and 55 years old in good health and CMV-seropositive. CDR3s include the opening cysteine and the closing phenylalanine or tryptophan.

>TRBJ1-2|TRBV6-5
CASSYSRTGGNYGYTF
>TRBJ1-2|TRBV6-5
CASSYSPITTGPYTF
>TRBJ2-7|TRBV6-1
CASSNPSGPYEQYF
>TRBJ2-3|TRBV7-9
CASSFFGGAIDTQYF
>TRBJ2-2|TRBV6-6
CASSYRGRAVGELFF
>TRBJ1-1|TRBV29-1
CSAQGRGREGTEAFF
>TRBJ2-1|TRBV5-4
CASSRGQGGEQFF
>TRBJ2-5|TRBV9
CASSPGASGHQETQYF
>TRBJ2-1|TRBV19
CASSIVALAPNEQFF
>TRBJ1-2|TRBV10-2
CASSESQGARGYTF
>TRBJ2-7|TRBV7-8
CASSLGGQAYEQYF
>-|TRBV30
CAWRNKGGGGVHEQYF
>TRBJ1-1|TRBV5-4
CASSLRQTNTEAFF
>TRBJ2-7|TRBV18
CASSSGTGSYEQYF
>TRBJ1-1|TRBV5-1
CASSSGQLNTEAFF
>TRBJ2-7|TRBV27
CASRWDSISLEQYF
>TRBJ1-5|TRBV6-5
CASARTGDGYQPQHF
>TRBJ1-4|TRBV7-9
CASSSSNAGEKLFF
>TRBJ2-2|TRBV19
CASTAGPAGELFF
>TRBJ2-5|TRBV2
CASSYFRGETQYF
>TRBJ2-3|TRBV11-3
CASTRQGLGTDTQYF
>TRBJ2-3|TRBV9
CASSVELTATQYF
>TRBJ2-1|TRBV29-1
CSLGRSSYNEQFF
>TRBJ2-1|TRBV6-5
CASSYSGAGGPGEQFF
>TRBJ1-2|TRBV5-5
CASSSRTALEGYTF
>TRBJ2-3|TRBV7-9
CASSLYLAGSTDTQYF
>TRBJ1-2|TRBV4-1
CASSLRVTGGAKGRGYTF
>TRBJ2-3|TRBV15
CATSREERSTDTQYF
>TRBJ1-2|TRBV6-5
CASTQRGEGGYTF
>TRBJ1-5|TRBV10-2
CASSALTGSQHF
>TRBJ2-1|TRBV29-1
CSVGQGYEQFF
>TRBJ2-3|TRBV5-1
CASSTGQSTDTQYF
>TRBJ2-2|TRBV30
CAWSYTGELFF
>TRBJ2-7|TRBV15
CATSLRQRGAGEQYF
>TRBJ2-5|TRBV5-1
CASSIKTFQETQYF
>TRBJ2-5|TRBV7-9
CASRGQQETQYF
>TRBJ1-4|TRBV6-1
CASSGDLTNEKLFF
>TRBJ1-1|TRBV5-1
CASGRTGGEGTEAFF
>TRBJ1-1|TRBV25-1
CASSYTGTGAFF
>TRBJ1-2|TRBV14
CASSQDATGSSYGYTF
>TRBJ2-2|TRBV15
CATSQYTGELFF
>TRBJ2-7|TRBV27
CASSLLSTSGTYEQYF
>TRBJ2-1|TRBV9
CASSVGGTHPNPYNEQFF
>TRBJ2-5|TRBV4-1
CASSRGGMETQYF
>TRBJ1-4|TRBV10-2
CASNQGDEKLFF
>TRBJ1-4|TRBV5-5
CASSLGTGLAGTNEKLFF
>TRBJ1-2|TRBV29-1
CSSVGNDYGYTF
>TRBJ1-2|TRBV28
CASRREVDAEGYTF